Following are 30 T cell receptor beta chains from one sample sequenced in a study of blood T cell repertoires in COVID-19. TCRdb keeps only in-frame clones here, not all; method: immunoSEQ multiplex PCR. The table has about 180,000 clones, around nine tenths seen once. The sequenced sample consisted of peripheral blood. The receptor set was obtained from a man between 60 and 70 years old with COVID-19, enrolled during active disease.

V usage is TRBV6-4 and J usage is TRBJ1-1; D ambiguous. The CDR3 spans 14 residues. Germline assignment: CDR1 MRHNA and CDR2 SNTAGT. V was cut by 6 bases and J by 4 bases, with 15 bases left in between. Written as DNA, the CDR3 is TGTGCCAGCAGCGCTACCGGTACGGGCACTGAAGCTTTCTTT. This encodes CASSATGTGTEAFF.

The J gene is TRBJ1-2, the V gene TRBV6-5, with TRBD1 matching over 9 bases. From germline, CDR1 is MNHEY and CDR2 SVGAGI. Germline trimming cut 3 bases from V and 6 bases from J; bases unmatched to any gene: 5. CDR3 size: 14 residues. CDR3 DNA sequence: TGTGCCAGCAGTTATTCAACAGGGGGCAATGGCTACACCTTC. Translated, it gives CASSYSTGGNGYTF.

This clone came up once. The CDR3 DNA is TGTGCCAGCACCAAGACTAGCGGGAACCACGGCCCCTACTACGAGCAGTACTTC. Translated: CASTKTSGNHGPYYEQYF. The chain has TRBV6-4 and TRBJ2-7, with 11 bases identical to TRBD2. The CDR3 spans 18 residues. J was trimmed by 3 bases and V by 7 bases; bases with no gene match: 17. CDR1 and CDR2 (germline): MRHNA, SNTAGT.

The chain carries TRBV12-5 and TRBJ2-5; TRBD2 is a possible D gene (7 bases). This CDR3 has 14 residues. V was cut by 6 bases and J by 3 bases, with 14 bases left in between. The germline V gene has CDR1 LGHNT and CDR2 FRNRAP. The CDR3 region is CASGEGGSKETQYF. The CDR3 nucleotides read TGTGCTAGTGGCGAGGGGGGGTCAAAAGAGACCCAGTACTTC.

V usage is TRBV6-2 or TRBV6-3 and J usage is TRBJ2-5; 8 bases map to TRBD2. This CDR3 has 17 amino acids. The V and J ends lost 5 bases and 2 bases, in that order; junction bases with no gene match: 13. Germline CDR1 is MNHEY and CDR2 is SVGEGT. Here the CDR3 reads CASSTAAGGGYQETQYF. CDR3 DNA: TGTGCCAGCAGTACCGCGGCAGGCGGGGGGTATCAAGAGACCCAGTACTTC.

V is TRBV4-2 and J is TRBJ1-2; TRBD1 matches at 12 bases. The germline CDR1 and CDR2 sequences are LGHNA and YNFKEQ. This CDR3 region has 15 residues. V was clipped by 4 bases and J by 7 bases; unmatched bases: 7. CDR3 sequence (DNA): TGTGCCAGCAGCCGTTCCGGGACAGGGGGCACTGGCTACACCTTC. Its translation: CASSRSGTGGTGYTF.

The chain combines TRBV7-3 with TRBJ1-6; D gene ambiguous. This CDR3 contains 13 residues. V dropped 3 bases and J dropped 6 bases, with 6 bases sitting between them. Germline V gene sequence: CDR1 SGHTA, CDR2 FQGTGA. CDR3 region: CASSFLSNSPLHF. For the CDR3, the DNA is TGTGCCAGCAGCTTTCTTTCTAATTCACCCCTCCACTTT.

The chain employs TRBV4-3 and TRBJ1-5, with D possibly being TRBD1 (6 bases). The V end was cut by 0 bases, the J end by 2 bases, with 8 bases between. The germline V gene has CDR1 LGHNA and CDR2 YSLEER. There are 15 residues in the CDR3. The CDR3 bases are TGCGCCAGCAGCCAAGATTCAGGGGGCAATCAGCCCCAGCATTTT. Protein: CASSQDSGGNQPQHF.

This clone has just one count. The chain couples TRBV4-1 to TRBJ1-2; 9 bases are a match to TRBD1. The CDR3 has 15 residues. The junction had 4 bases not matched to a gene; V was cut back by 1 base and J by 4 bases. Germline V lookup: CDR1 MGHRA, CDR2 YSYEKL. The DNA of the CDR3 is TGCGCCAGCAGCCAAGGACAGGGGGGGGGCTATGGCTACACCTTC. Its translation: CASSQGQGGGYGYTF.

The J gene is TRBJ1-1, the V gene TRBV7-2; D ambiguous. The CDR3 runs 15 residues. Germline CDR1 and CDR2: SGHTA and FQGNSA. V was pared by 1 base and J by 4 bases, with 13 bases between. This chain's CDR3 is CASSLGSRSGTEAFF. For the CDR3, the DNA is TGTGCCAGCAGCTTAGGAAGCCGAAGCGGCACTGAAGCTTTCTTT.

CDR3 in amino acids: CASSFSPVDGGDTQYF. As DNA, the CDR3 is TGCGCCAGCAGCTTTTCTCCAGTGGATGGGGGGGATACGCAGTATTTT. This chain links TRBV5-1 with TRBJ2-3, with a tentative D call TRBD2 (6 bases). CDR1 SGHRS and CDR2 YFSETQ come from the germline V gene. The CDR3 consists of 16 residues. Trimming cost V 2 bases and J 6 bases, with 19 bases left between them. Combining the CDR3 with reference TRBV5-1 and TRBJ2-3 gives the whole variable domain KAGVTQTPRYLIKTRGQQVTLSCSPISGHRSVSWYQQTPGQGLQFLFEYFSETQRNKGNFPGRFSGRQFSNSRSEMNVSTLELGDSALYLCASSFSPVDGGDTQYFGPGTRLTVL.

The CDR3 DNA reads TGTGCCAGCAGTACCGAAAGCCGGGGGGGTTATAGCAATCAGCCCCAGCATTTT. It is translated as CASSTESRGGYSNQPQHF. The chain joins TRBV28 to TRBJ1-5, with TRBD1 as a possible D gene (5 bases). With 5 bases removed from V and 0 bases from J, the gap between germline ends came to 20 bases. CDR3 length: 18 residues. Germline values: CDR1 MDHEN, CDR2 SYDVKM.

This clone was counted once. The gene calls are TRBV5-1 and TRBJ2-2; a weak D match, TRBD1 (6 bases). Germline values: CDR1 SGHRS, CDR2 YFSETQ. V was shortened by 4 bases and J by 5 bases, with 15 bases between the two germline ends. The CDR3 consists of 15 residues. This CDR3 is CASSQGTYGTGELFF. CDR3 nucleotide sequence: TGCGCCAGCAGCCAGGGGACGTATGGGACCGGGGAGCTGTTTTTT.

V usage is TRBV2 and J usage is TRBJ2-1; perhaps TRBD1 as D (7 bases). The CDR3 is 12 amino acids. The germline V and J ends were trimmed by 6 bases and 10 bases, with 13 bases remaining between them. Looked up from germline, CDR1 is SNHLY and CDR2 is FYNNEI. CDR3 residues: CASSAQGGEQFF. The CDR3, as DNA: TGTGCCAGCAGCGCCCAGGGGGGCGAGCAGTTCTTC.

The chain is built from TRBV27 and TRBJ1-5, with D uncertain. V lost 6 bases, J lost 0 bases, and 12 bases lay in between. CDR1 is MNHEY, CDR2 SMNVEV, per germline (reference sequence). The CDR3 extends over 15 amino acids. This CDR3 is CASRPGSYSNQPQHF. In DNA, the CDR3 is TGTGCCAGCAGACCAGGCAGTTATAGCAATCAGCCCCAGCATTTT.

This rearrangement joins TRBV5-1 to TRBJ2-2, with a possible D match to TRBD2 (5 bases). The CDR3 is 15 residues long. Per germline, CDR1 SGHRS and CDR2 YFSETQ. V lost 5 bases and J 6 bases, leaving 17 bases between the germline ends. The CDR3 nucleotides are TGCGCCAGCAGGGCCGGGAACGGTGGCGCCGGGGAGCTGTTTTTT. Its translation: CASRAGNGGAGELFF.

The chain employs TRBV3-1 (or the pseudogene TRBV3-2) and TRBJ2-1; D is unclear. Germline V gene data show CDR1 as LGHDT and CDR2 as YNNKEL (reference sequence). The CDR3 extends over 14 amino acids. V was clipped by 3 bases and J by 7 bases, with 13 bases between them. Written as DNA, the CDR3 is TGTGCCAGCAGCCACCCAAGGAGACGAAATGAGCAGTTCTTC. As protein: CASSHPRRRNEQFF.

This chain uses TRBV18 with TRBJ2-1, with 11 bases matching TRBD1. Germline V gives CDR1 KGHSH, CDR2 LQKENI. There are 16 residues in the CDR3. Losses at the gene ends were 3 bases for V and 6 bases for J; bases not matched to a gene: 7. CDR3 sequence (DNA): TGTGCCAGCTCACCTCTGCCCGGGACAGGGGGCAATGAGCAGTTCTTC. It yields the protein CASSPLPGTGGNEQFF.

The CDR3 coding sequence is TGTGCCAGCAGCCTGCCGACTAGCGGGAGACCTACCTACAATGAGCAGTTCTTC. Translation gives CASSLPTSGRPTYNEQFF. The chain joins TRBV11-3 to TRBJ2-1; 12 bases line up with TRBD2. The CDR3 loop spans 18 amino acids. The V gene end was trimmed by 5 bases and the J gene end by 2 bases; junction bases not matched to a gene: 10. CDR1 is SGHNT and CDR2 is YENEEA in the germline V gene.

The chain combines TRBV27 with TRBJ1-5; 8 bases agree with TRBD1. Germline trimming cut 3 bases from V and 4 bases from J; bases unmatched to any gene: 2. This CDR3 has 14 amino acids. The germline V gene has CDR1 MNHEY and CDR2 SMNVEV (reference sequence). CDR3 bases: TGTGCCAGCAGTTTTACAGGGGGGAATCAGCCCCAGCATTTT. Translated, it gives CASSFTGGNQPQHF.

The CDR3 region has the DNA TGTGCCAGCAGCTTAGAGAGCGGGTATAATTCACCCCTCCACTTT. Encoded protein: CASSLESGYNSPLHF. The chain has TRBV11-2 and TRBJ1-6; D call uncertain. Germline V gives CDR1 SGHAT, CDR2 FQNNGV. Between the trimmed V and J ends, which lost 0 bases and 4 bases, there was a span of 7 bases. This CDR3 is 15 amino acids long. Full variable domain (remainder filled in from reference TRBV11-2 and TRBJ1-6): EAGVAQSPRYKIIEKRQSVAFWCNPISGHATLYWYQQILGQGPKLLIQFQNNGVVDDSQLPKDRFSAERLKGVDSTLKIQPAKLEDSAVYLCASSLESGYNSPLHFGNGTRLTVT.

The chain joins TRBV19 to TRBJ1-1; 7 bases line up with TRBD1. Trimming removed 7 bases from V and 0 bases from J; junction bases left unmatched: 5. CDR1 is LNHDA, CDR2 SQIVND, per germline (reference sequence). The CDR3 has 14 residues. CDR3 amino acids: CASIRGGLNTEAFF. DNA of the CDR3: TGTGCCAGTATCAGAGGGGGCTTGAACACTGAAGCTTTCTTT.

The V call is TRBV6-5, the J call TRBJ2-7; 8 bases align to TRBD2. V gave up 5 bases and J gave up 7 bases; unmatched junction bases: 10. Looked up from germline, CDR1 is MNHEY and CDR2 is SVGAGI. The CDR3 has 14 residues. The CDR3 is CASSTRGGPEEQYF. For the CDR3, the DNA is TGTGCCAGCAGTACCCGGGGGGGACCCGAGGAGCAGTACTTC.

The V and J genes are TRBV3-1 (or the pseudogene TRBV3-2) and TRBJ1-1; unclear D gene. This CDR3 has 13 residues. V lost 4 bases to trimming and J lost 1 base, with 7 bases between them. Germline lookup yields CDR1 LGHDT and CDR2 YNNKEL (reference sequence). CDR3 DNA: TGTGCCAGCAGCCCCCGAGCGAACACTGAAGCTTTCTTT. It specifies CASSPRANTEAFF.

CDR3 amino acids: CASSEMTGDQPQHF. The DNA of the CDR3 is TGTGCCAGCAGTGAAATGACAGGGGATCAGCCCCAGCATTTT. This chain connects TRBV6-1 to TRBJ1-5; 8 bases are shared with TRBD1. In germline, CDR1 is MNHNS, CDR2 SASEGT. The CDR3 has 14 residues. Trimming at V came to 2 bases and at J to 5 bases, leaving 2 bases not matched to a gene.

CDR3 in DNA: TGTGCCAGCAGTTACCTCCTCACGGGGGAGACCCAGTACTTC. Translating gives CASSYLLTGETQYF. The V call is TRBV6-5, the J call TRBJ2-5; D perhaps matches TRBD2 (5 bases). From germline, CDR1 is MNHEY and CDR2 SVGAGI. Between the trimmed V and J ends, which lost 2 bases and 5 bases, there was a span of 12 bases. The CDR3 is made up of 14 amino acids.

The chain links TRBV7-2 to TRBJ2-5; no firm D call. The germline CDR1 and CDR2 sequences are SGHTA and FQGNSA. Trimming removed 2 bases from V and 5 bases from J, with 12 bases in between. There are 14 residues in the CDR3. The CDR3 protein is CASSLSGVVETQYF. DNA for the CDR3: TGTGCCAGCAGCTTATCCGGAGTCGTGGAGACCCAGTACTTC.

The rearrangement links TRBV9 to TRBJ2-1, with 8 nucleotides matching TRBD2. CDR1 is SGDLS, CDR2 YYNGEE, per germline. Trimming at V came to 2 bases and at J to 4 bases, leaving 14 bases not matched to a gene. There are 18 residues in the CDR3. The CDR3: CASSVLGASGGVYNEQFF. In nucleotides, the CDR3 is TGTGCCAGCAGCGTCCTCGGGGCGAGCGGGGGAGTATACAATGAGCAGTTCTTC.

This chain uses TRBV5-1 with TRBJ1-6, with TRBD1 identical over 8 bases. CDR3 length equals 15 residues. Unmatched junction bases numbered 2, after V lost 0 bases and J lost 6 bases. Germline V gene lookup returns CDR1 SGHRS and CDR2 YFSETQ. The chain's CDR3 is CASSLVDRGNSPLHF. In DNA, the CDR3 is TGCGCCAGCAGCTTGGTAGACAGGGGTAATTCACCCCTCCACTTT.

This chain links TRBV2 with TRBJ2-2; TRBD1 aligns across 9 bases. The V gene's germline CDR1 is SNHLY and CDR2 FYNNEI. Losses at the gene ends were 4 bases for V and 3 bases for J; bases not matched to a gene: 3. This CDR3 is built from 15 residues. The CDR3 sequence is CASSGNRGHTGELFF. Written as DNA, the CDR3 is TGTGCCAGCAGTGGGAACAGGGGGCACACCGGGGAGCTGTTTTTT.